Listed here are 22 T cell receptor beta chains from one sample, sequenced in a study of blood T cell repertoires in COVID-19. Only in-frame clones appear in the TCRdb table, and some are missing; sequencing was by immunoSEQ multiplex PCR. The data show roughly 250,000 clones, over 70% seen once. Sequencing input: peripheral blood. The receptors come from a human donor in a cohort sampled during active COVID-19.

The chain employs TRBV3-1 (or the pseudogene TRBV3-2) and TRBJ1-4; 10 nucleotides line up with TRBD1. J gave up 8 bases and V 4 bases, and 7 bases lay outside the gene matches. The CDR3 is 15 amino acids. Germline CDR1 LGHDT, CDR2 YNNKEL (reference sequence). CDR3 amino acids: CASSLRQGAREKLFF. The CDR3 bases are TGTGCCAGCAGCCTTAGACAGGGGGCTAGGGAAAAACTGTTTTTT.

The chain is built from TRBV5-1 and TRBJ2-2; D call uncertain. Germline values: CDR1 SGHRS, CDR2 YFSETQ. V gave up 4 bases and J gave up 0 bases, with 7 bases separating them. The length of the CDR3 is 14 residues. As DNA, the CDR3 is TGCGCCAGCAGCGCGAATTCGAACACCGGGGAGCTGTTTTTT. It codes for CASSANSNTGELFF.

J is TRBJ2-3 and V is TRBV5-1; D ambiguous. Germline values: CDR1 SGHRS, CDR2 YFSETQ. V shed 0 bases and J shed 0 bases, with 8 bases lying between them. This CDR3 has 15 residues. The DNA of the CDR3 is TGCGCCAGCAGCTTGGTGGCAGATAGCACAGATACGCAGTATTTT. As protein: CASSLVADSTDTQYF.

The rearrangement links TRBV11-2 to TRBJ1-1; TRBD1 matches at 7 bases. The CDR3 has 12 residues. Germline CDR1 SGHAT, CDR2 FQNNGV. The V and J ends lost 7 bases and 8 bases, in that order; junction bases with no gene match: 7. The CDR3 sequence is CASNGQDAEAFF. The CDR3 coding sequence is TGTGCCAGCAACGGACAGGATGCAGAAGCTTTCTTT. Together with reference TRBV11-2 and TRBJ1-1, the CDR3 gives the full variable domain: EAGVAQSPRYKIIEKRQSVAFWCNPISGHATLYWYQQILGQGPKLLIQFQNNGVVDDSQLPKDRFSAERLKGVDSTLKIQPAKLEDSAVYLCASNGQDAEAFFGQGTRLTVV.

This chain uses TRBV6-2 or TRBV6-3 with TRBJ2-6; 11 bases map to TRBD1. Germline-derived CDR1 and CDR2 are MNHEY and SVGEGT. This CDR3 is 18 amino acids long. V shed 0 bases, J shed 2 bases, and the junction held 3 bases outside the gene matches. CDR3 DNA: TGTGCCAGCAGTTACTCGTGGACAGGGGGCGCTGGGGCCAACGTCCTGACTTTC. Translation: CASSYSWTGGAGANVLTF.

This chain joins TRBV7-2 and TRBJ2-1, with 8 bases lining up with TRBD2. Trimming removed 1 base from V and 6 bases from J; junction bases left unmatched: 2. The CDR3 has 14 residues. The germline V gene encodes CDR1 SGHTA and CDR2 FQGNSA. DNA for the CDR3: TGTGCCAGCAGCTTAGGGACTAGCAGCAATGAGCAGTTCTTC. Amino acids: CASSLGTSSNEQFF.

The chain is built from TRBV6-5 and TRBJ1-6; D possibly corresponds to TRBD1 (5 bases). The CDR3 has 12 residues. The V and J ends lost 8 bases and 13 bases respectively, with 15 bases between them. In germline, CDR1 is MNHEY, CDR2 SVGAGI. The CDR3 region is CASGRAVTPLHF. The CDR3 bases are TGTGCCAGCGGCAGGGCGGTCACGCCCCTCCACTTT.

This clone showed up just once. V gene TRBV11-1 combines with J gene TRBJ1-1; D not resolved. This CDR3 has 13 amino acids. The germline gives CDR1 SGHAT, CDR2 FQDESV (reference sequence). The V end lost 5 bases, the J end lost 1 base, and 8 bases lay between the germline ends. In DNA, the CDR3 is TGTGCCAGCAGCATAACACAGAACACTGAAGCTTTCTTT. Protein: CASSITQNTEAFF.

The rearrangement links TRBV18 to TRBJ1-2, with D maybe TRBD1 (6 bases). The CDR3 has 15 amino acids. Germline V gives CDR1 KGHSH, CDR2 LQKENI. Deletions cut 2 bases from V and 4 bases from J, with 14 bases between. CDR3: CASSPSQGSSYGYTF. The CDR3 DNA reads TGTGCCAGCTCACCATCCCAGGGGTCTTCCTATGGCTACACCTTC.

This chain joins TRBV19 and TRBJ2-7; 9 bases are shared with TRBD1. CDR1 and CDR2 (germline): LNHDA, SQIVND (reference sequence). J gave up 5 bases and V 4 bases, and 6 bases lay outside the gene matches. This CDR3 has 14 residues. The CDR3 is CASSTRGQGNEQYF. The DNA of the CDR3 is TGTGCCAGTAGTACCAGGGGACAGGGAAACGAGCAGTACTTC.

The chain links TRBV11-2 to TRBJ2-6, with D perhaps matching TRBD1 (5 bases). This CDR3 has 17 residues. The V gene lost 4 bases and the J gene lost 1 base, with 14 bases spanning the gap. Per germline, CDR1 SGHAT and CDR2 FQNNGV. The DNA for the CDR3 is TGTGCCAGCAGCTCCCAGGGTAGGGGATCTGGGGCCAACGTCCTGACTTTC. Translation: CASSSQGRGSGANVLTF. Complete variable domain (other parts from reference TRBV11-2 and TRBJ2-6): EAGVAQSPRYKIIEKRQSVAFWCNPISGHATLYWYQQILGQGPKLLIQFQNNGVVDDSQLPKDRFSAERLKGVDSTLKIQPAKLEDSAVYLCASSSQGRGSGANVLTFGAGSRLTVL.

V usage is TRBV6-5 and J usage is TRBJ2-7, with D perhaps matching TRBD1 (6 bases). Germline V gene lookup returns CDR1 MNHEY and CDR2 SVGAGI. The ends were cut back, 7 bases at V and 3 bases at J, with 13 bases in the middle. This CDR3 region has 13 residues. For the CDR3, the DNA is TGTGCCAGCATTAACAGGGCCCACTACGAGCAGTACTTC. Translation gives CASINRAHYEQYF.

This chain joins TRBV11-3 and TRBJ2-2, with D uncertain. The CDR3 sequence is 15 residues long. Per germline, CDR1 SGHNT and CDR2 YENEEA. V was shortened by 1 base and J by 6 bases, with 12 bases between the two germline ends. The CDR3 loop reads CASSLADLGAGELFF. CDR3 nucleotide sequence: TGTGCCAGCAGCTTAGCCGACCTGGGCGCCGGGGAGCTGTTTTTT.

The V and J genes are TRBV7-2 and TRBJ2-5, with D perhaps matching TRBD1 (6 bases). Germline CDR1 SGHTA, CDR2 FQGNSA. CDR3 length equals 13 residues. The V end lost 4 bases, the J end lost 4 bases, and 10 bases lay between the germline ends. The CDR3 spells CASSSGVGETQYF. CDR3 nucleotide sequence: TGTGCCAGCAGCTCAGGGGTTGGAGAGACCCAGTACTTC.

The chain uses TRBV11-2 and TRBJ2-4, with D perhaps matching TRBD1 (6 bases). CDR3 length: 17 residues. Trimming stripped 1 base from V and 8 bases from J, with 21 bases between. Germline V lookup: CDR1 SGHAT, CDR2 FQNNGV. CDR3 nucleotides: TGTGCCAGCAGCTTAGTATCCCCAGGGGCCACCGGGGACATTCAGTACTTC. It encodes CASSLVSPGATGDIQYF.

The CDR3, as DNA: TGTGCCACCAGCAGACTGGGACAGGGTAGCTCCTACGAGCAGTACTTC. This translates into CATSRLGQGSSYEQYF. The genes are TRBV15 and TRBJ2-7; the match to TRBD1 covers 9 bases. CDR3 size: 16 residues. The V gene end was trimmed by 2 bases and the J gene end by 0 bases; junction bases not matched to a gene: 5. Germline values: CDR1 LNHNV, CDR2 YYDKDF (reference sequence).

The chain is built from TRBV16 and TRBJ2-2; D might be TRBD1 (6 bases). CDR1 and CDR2 (germline): KGHSY, FQNENV. The CDR3 totals 16 residues. The V end was cut by 3 bases, the J end by 4 bases, with 15 bases between. CDR3 nucleotides: TGTGCCAGCAGCCACCTTGATTACAGGGTCACCGGGGAGCTGTTTTTT. It translates to CASSHLDYRVTGELFF.

The rearrangement uses TRBV6-6 and TRBJ1-1, with TRBD1 as a possible D gene (6 bases). The ends were cut back, 6 bases at V and 4 bases at J, with 21 bases in the middle. The CDR3 spans 16 residues. In germline, CDR1 is MNHNY, CDR2 SVGAGI (reference sequence). CDR3 residues: CASRNLGGARGTEAFF. The CDR3 bases are TGTGCCAGCAGGAACCTGGGGGGGGCGAGGGGCACTGAAGCTTTCTTT.

The chain employs TRBV10-3 and TRBJ2-5, with 10 bases matching TRBD2. This CDR3 region has 15 residues. Per germline, CDR1 ENHRY and CDR2 SYGVKD. Trimming at V came to 2 bases and at J to 1 base, leaving 1 base not matched to a gene. CDR3 residues: CAISEGLAAQETQYF. DNA of the CDR3: TGTGCCATCAGTGAGGGACTAGCGGCCCAAGAGACCCAGTACTTC.

This clone has a handful of counts. CDR3: CASSTQTGVEQFF. CDR3 nucleotide sequence: TGTGCCAGTAGTACCCAAACAGGGGTTGAGCAGTTCTTC. This rearrangement joins TRBV19 to TRBJ2-1, with 7 nucleotides matching TRBD1. Per the germline V gene, CDR1 is LNHDA and CDR2 is SQIVND (reference sequence). This CDR3 region has 13 residues. V lost 4 bases and J lost 9; bases outside the gene matches: 6.

This clone was seen more than once but under ten times. V usage is TRBV12-1 and J usage is TRBJ2-7; no DNA check was done on the table's D call, TRBD1. TRBV12-1 is shown as a pseudogene. The CDR3 has 20 residues. The DNA for the CDR3 is TGTGCCAGCAGCCAAACTCCGGGACAGCAAAGAATTGGCGACCTCTACGAGCAGTACTTC. This encodes CASSQTPGQQRIGDLYEQYF.

The rearrangement joins TRBV20-1 to TRBJ2-7; D is possibly TRBD1 (6 bases). V was clipped by 5 bases and J by 6 bases, with 11 bases between them. Germline values: CDR1 DFQATT, CDR2 SNEGSKA (reference sequence). The CDR3 spans 11 residues. Written as DNA, the CDR3 is TGCAGTGCTCGTTGGGGGCCCGAGCAGTACTTC. It specifies CSARWGPEQYF.